A selection of T cell receptor beta chains follows, all from one sample in a study of technical replicates of blood from several donors. The data were produced by immunoSEQ multiplex PCR, yet TCRdb's version contains in-frame clones alone and is incomplete. Of tens of thousands of clones detected, roughly 94% appear once; the ten largest clones hold less than 0.25%. Sequenced sample: T cells isolated from PBMCs. The receptors originated from a human donor in good health. Both conserved end residues are part of each CDR3. D genes are given only for firm matches. Clone size is given for some rows only: seen once, a few or many times, or a class if the clone is expanded.

>.|TRBV18|TRBD1|TRBJ1-2
CASSPRDRSTYGYTF
TGTGCCAGCTCACCCAGGGACAGGTCGACATATGGCTACACCTTC
>.|TRBV7-8|TRBD1|TRBJ2-5
CASSFEDRVQETQYF
TGTGCCAGCAGCTTTGAGGACAGGGTACAGGAGACCCAGTACTTC
>.|TRBV19|.|TRBJ1-5
CASSIYRGSGQPQHF
TGTGCCAGTAGTATATATCGGGGGTCAGGACAGCCCCAGCATTTT
>.|TRBV6-6|.|TRBJ1-1
CASSYSDELEAFF
TGTGCCAGCAGTTACTCTGATGAGCTCGAAGCTTTCTTT
>.|TRBV7-9|TRBD2|TRBJ2-7
CASSPGTSGKNSYEQYF
TGTGCCAGCAGCCCAGGGACTAGCGGAAAGAATTCCTACGAGCAGTACTTC
>.|TRBV7-9|.|TRBJ1-1
CASSPTGLAGGENTEAFF
TGTGCCAGCAGCCCAACAGGGCTAGCCGGAGGAGAGAACACTGAAGCTTTCTTT
>.|TRBV28|TRBD1|TRBJ2-5
CASVDRGLRETQYF
TGTGCCAGCGTAGACAGGGGGCTACGAGAGACCCAGTACTTC
>.|TRBV27|.|TRBJ1-5
CASSPSGDQPQHF
TGTGCCAGCTCACCGTCGGGGGATCAGCCCCAGCATTTT
>.|TRBV6-5|TRBD1|TRBJ2-7
CASNDRVRDEQYF
TGTGCCAGCAACGACAGGGTTCGCGACGAGCAGTACTTC
>.|TRBV27|TRBD1|TRBJ2-1
CASSFSPPGTGAYNEQFF
TGTGCCAGCAGTTTTTCCCCTCCAGGGACAGGGGCCTACAATGAGCAGTTCTTC
>.|TRBV16|TRBD1|TRBJ2-5
CASSRAQGSQETQYF
TGTGCCAGCAGCCGTGCACAGGGGAGTCAAGAGACCCAGTACTTC
>.|TRBV5-6|TRBD1|TRBJ1-5
CASSLEGGTGKGSNQPQHF
TGTGCCAGCAGCTTGGAGGGGGGGACAGGGAAGGGTAGCAATCAGCCCCAGCATTTT
>.|TRBV11-2|.|TRBJ2-1
CASSLDSLGGGLSSYNEQFF
TGTGCCAGCAGCTTAGATTCACTAGGGGGGGGACTTAGCTCCTACAATGAGCAGTTCTTC
>.|TRBV2|TRBD2|TRBJ2-7
CASSGGLAGGYEQYF
TGTGCCAGCAGTGGGGGACTAGCGGGGGGCTACGAGCAGTACTTC
>once|TRBV19|TRBD2|TRBJ2-1
CASSRTSGSRNEQFF
TGTGCCAGTAGTAGGACTAGCGGGAGTAGGAATGAGCAGTTCTTC
>.|TRBV5-6|.|TRBJ1-2
CASSLTGNSGYTF
TGTGCCAGCAGCTTGACAGGGAACAGCGGCTACACCTTC
>.|TRBV7-3|TRBD1|TRBJ1-2
CASGGQGYGYTF
TGTGCCAGCGGGGGACAGGGGTATGGCTACACCTTC
>once|TRBV27|TRBD2|TRBJ2-3
CASRTYQGERLAGLDTQYF
TGTGCCAGCCGGACCTACCAGGGGGAAAGACTAGCGGGATTGGATACGCAGTATTTT
>.|TRBV6-1|TRBD1|TRBJ2-7
CASSEEGWDRVSEQYF
TGTGCCAGCAGTGAAGAGGGATGGGACAGGGTCTCCGAGCAGTACTTC